The clone carrying this T cell receptor (beta chain) is large within its sample. Its antigen remains unidentified. The data were taken from a study of T-cell memory formation after mild COVID-19. Looking at the study overall: TCR clustering was largely donor specific. Study-wide results and limits: In pre-infection memory, a portion of responding clones appeared, which suggested that cross-reactive memory joined.

Per the germline V gene, CDR1 is SGHVS and CDR2 is FNYEAQ. J was trimmed by 3 bases and V by 7 bases; bases with no gene match: 5. This CDR3 has 13 residues. TCRdb re-called the 5' RACE reads with MiXCR, one entry per CDR3 protein. The sample has some 2,000 distinct CDR3 sequences; less than 85% are singletons. V usage is TRBV7-6 and J usage is TRBJ2-5, with 7 nucleotides matching TRBD1. This TCR derives from an adult who had mild COVID-19 (a few samples of this study predate the infection). Cell type and time point are not known. Input material: PBMCs or a T cell subset sorted from them (not recorded which). The CDR3 DNA reads as TGTGCCAGCACCCGACAGGGAAAAGAGACCCAGTACTTC. As protein: CASTRQGKETQYF.